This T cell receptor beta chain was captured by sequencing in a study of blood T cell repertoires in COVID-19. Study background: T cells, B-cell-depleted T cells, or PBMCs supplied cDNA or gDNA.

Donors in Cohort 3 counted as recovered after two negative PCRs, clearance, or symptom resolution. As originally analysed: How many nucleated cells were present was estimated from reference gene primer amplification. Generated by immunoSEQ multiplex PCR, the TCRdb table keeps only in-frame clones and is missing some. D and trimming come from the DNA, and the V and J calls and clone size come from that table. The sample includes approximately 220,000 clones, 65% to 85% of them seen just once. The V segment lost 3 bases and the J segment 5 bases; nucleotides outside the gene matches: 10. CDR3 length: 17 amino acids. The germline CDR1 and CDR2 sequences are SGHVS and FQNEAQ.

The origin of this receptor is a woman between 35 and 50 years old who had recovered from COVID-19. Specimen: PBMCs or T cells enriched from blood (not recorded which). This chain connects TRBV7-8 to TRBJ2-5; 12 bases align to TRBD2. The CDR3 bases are TGTGCCAGCAGCTTTGGGCGGCGACTAGCGGGAGAGGAGACCCAGTACTTC. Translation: CASSFGRRLAGEETQYF.